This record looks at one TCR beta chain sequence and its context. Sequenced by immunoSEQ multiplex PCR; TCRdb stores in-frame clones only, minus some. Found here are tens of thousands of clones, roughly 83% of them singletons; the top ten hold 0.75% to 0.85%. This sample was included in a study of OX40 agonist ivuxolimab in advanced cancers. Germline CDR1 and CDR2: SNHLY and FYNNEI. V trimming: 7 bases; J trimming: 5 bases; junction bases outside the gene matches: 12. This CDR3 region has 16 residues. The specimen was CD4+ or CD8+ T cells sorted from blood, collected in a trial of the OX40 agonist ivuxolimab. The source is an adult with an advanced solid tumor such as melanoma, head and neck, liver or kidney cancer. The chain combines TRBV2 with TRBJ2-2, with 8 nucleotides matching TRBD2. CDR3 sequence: CASTERGGGTTGELFF. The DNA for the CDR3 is TGTGCCAGCACCGAAAGGGGCGGGGGGACGACCGGGGAGCTGTTTTTT.